This T cell receptor beta chain comes out of a study of blood T cell repertoires in COVID-19. This table comes from immunoSEQ multiplex PCR, and its TCRdb copy is limited to in-frame clones, with some not included. The sample carries under 250,000 clones, 70% to 90% recorded once. Trimming took 5 bases from V and 5 from J, leaving 11 bases between them. Germline assignment: CDR1 SGHRS and CDR2 YFSETQ. The CDR3 runs 12 residues. Enrolled through a virtual design, the participants were between roughly 18 and 89 years of age and came from 24 US areas. The sequencing input was PBMCs or T cells enriched from blood (not recorded which). The sequence was obtained from a man aged 25-45 years who had recovered from COVID-19. V usage is TRBV5-1 and J usage is TRBJ2-7; no reliable D call. The CDR3 protein is CASSEERNEQYF. The DNA for the CDR3 is TGCGCCAGCAGTGAGGAGCGAAACGAGCAGTACTTC. The full variable domain, with the rest looked up from reference TRBV5-1 and TRBJ2-7, is KAGVTQTPRYLIKTRGQQVTLSCSPISGHRSVSWYQQTPGQGLQFLFEYFSETQRNKGNFPGRFSGRQFSNSRSEMNVSTLELGDSALYLCASSEERNEQYFGPGTRLTVT.